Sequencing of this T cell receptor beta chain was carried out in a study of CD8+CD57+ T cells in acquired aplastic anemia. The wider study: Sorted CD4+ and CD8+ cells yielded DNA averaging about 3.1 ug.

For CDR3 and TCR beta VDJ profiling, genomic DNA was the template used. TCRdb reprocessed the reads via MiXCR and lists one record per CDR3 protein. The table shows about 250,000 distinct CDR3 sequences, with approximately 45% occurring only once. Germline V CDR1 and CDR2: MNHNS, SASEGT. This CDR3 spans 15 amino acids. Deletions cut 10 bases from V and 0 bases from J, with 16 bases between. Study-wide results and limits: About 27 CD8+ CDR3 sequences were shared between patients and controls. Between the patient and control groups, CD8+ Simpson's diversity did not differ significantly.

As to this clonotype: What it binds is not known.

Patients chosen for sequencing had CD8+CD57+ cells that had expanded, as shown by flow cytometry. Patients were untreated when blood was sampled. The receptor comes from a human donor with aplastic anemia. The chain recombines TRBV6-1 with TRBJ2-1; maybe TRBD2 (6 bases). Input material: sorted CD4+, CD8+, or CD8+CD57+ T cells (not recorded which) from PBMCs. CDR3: CATIPGDSSYNEQFF. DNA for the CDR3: TGTGCCACAATTCCGGGGGACTCCTCCTACAATGAGCAGTTCTTC.